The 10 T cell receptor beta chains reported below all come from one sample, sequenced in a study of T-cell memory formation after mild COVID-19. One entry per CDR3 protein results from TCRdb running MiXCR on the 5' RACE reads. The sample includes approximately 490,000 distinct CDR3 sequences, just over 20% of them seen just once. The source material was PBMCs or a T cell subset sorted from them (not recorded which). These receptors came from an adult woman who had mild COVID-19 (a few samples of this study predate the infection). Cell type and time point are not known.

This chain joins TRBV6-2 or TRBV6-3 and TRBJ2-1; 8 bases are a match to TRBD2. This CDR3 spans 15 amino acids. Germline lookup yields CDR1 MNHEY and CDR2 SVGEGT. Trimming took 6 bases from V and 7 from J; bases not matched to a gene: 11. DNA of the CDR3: TGTGCCAGCAGGCGGCGGGAGGTTTTCGTTAATGAGCAGTTCTTC. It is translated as CASRRREVFVNEQFF.

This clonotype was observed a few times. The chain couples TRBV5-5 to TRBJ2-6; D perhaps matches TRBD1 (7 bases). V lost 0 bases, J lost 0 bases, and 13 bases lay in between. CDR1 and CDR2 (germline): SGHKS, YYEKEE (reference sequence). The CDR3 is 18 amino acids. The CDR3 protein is CASSLDGQEGSGANVLTF. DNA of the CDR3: TGTGCCAGCAGCTTGGATGGACAGGAGGGCTCTGGGGCCAACGTCCTGACTTTC.

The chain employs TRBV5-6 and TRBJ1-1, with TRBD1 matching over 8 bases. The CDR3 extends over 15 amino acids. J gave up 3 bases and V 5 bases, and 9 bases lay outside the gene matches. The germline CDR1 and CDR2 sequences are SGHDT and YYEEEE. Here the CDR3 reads CASRESDRDHTEAFF. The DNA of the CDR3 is TGTGCCAGCAGGGAGTCGGACAGGGACCACACTGAAGCTTTCTTT.

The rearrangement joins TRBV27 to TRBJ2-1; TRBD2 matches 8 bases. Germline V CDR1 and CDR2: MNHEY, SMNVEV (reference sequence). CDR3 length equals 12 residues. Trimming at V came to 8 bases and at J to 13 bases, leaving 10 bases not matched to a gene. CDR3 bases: TGTGCCAGCGGGTATGGGCGGGGGGACCAGTTCTTC. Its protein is CASGYGRGDQFF.

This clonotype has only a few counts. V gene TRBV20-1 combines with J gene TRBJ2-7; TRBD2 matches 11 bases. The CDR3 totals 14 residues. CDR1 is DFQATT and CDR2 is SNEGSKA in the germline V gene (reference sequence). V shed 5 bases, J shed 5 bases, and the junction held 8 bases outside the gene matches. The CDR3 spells CSASTSGSVNEQYF. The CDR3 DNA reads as TGCAGTGCTTCTACTAGCGGGAGTGTCAACGAGCAGTACTTC.

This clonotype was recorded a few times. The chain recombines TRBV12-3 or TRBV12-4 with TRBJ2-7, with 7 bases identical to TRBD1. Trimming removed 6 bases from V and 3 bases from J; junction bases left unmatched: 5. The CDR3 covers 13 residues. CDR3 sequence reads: CASRAGQDYEQYF. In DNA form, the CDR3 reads TGTGCCAGCAGGGCTGGACAGGACTACGAGCAGTACTTC.

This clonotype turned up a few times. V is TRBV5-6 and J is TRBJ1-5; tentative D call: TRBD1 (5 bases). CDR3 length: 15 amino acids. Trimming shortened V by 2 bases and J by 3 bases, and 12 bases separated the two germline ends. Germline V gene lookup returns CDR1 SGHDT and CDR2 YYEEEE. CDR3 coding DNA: TGTGCCAGCAGCTTCGGGACCCCGTCCAATCAGCCCCAGCATTTT. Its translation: CASSFGTPSNQPQHF.

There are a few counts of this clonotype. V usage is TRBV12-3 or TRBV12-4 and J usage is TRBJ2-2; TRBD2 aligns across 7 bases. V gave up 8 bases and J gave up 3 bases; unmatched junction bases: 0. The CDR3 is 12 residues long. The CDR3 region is CASGGDTGELFF. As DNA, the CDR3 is TGTGCCAGCGGGGGGGACACCGGGGAGCTGTTTTTT.

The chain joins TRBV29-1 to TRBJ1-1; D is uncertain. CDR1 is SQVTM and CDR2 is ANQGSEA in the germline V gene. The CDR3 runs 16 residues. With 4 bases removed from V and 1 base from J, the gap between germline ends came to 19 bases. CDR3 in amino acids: CSVAGWSTSRNTEAFF. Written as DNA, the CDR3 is TGCAGCGTTGCCGGCTGGTCGACATCAAGGAACACTGAAGCTTTCTTT.

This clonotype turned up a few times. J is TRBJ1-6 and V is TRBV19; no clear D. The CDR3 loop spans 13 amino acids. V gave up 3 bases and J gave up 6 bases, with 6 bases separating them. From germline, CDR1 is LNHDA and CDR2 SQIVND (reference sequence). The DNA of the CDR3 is TGTGCCAGTAGTATGACGGTTAATTCACCCCTCCACTTT. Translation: CASSMTVNSPLHF.